This T cell receptor beta chain was identified during a study of blood T cell repertoires in COVID-19. The junction had 5 bases not matched to a gene; V was cut back by 2 bases and J by 2 bases. This CDR3 is built from 16 residues. Germline V gene data show CDR1 as KGHSH and CDR2 as LQKENI. Study processing details: Cell counts per sample came from amplifying reference gene primers. TCRdb's table, derived via immunoSEQ multiplex PCR, lists solely in-frame clones and lacks some. Clonal size and the V and J genes are those of that table, whereas D and trimming came from the DNA. This table holds 95,000 to 110,000 clones, around 82% found once. This clone came up once.

Specimen: peripheral blood. The V call is TRBV18, the J call TRBJ2-5; 10 bases are a match to TRBD1. This receptor was identified in a man aged 55 to 70 with acute or convalescent COVID-19. CDR3 in DNA: TGTGCCAGCTCACCAGGGACAGGGGCAAAACAAGAGACCCAGTACTTC. Translating gives CASSPGTGAKQETQYF.